The 8 T cell receptor beta chains given below trace back to one sample, sequenced in a study of persistence of HIV-infected CD4 T cells. The stimulus was lysate of CMV-infected fibroblasts, approximately 9.7 ug/mL. Responding CD4+ T cells were sorted by upregulation of both CD40 ligand and CD69. Antigens for these TCRs are unknown. The libraries were made with immunoSEQ version 4 in survey mode. Profiled with immunoSEQ multiplex PCR; TCRdb holds only in-frame clones, not every one. The table lists a few thousand clones, 64% of them singletons. Sequencing used CD4+ T cells sorted from PBMCs after roughly 19-hour stimulation, obtained from a patient who received antiretroviral therapy. The origin of the receptors is an adult man with HIV who was CMV-seropositive.

This chain links TRBV5-4 with TRBJ2-5, with D possibly being TRBD1 (5 bases). This CDR3 region has 13 residues. The V gene's germline CDR1 is SGHNT and CDR2 YYREEE (reference sequence). V was clipped by 4 bases and J by 4 bases, with 11 bases between them. CDR3 residues: CASSITGLETQYF. In DNA, the CDR3 is TGTGCCAGCAGCATAACAGGCTTAGAGACCCAGTACTTC.

CDR3 region: CASSGVGGGDYEQYF. In DNA form, the CDR3 reads TGTGCCAGCTCGGGGGTAGGCGGGGGGGACTACGAGCAGTACTTC. The chain couples TRBV27 to TRBJ2-7, with 9 bases aligning to TRBD2. Germline loops: CDR1 MNHEY, CDR2 SMNVEV (reference sequence). Unmatched junction bases numbered 11, after V lost 8 bases and J lost 3 bases. This CDR3 is 15 amino acids long.

The chain links TRBV5-4 to TRBJ2-2; D perhaps matches TRBD2 (5 bases). The CDR3 totals 15 residues. V lost 5 bases to trimming and J lost 1 base, with 12 bases between them. Germline V lookup: CDR1 SGHNT, CDR2 YYREEE (reference sequence). CDR3 residues: CASSPGSGNTGELFF. The CDR3 region has the DNA TGTGCCAGCAGTCCGGGGTCAGGGAACACCGGGGAGCTGTTTTTT.

This clone appeared once. J is TRBJ1-2 and V is TRBV7-9, with D unresolved. Germline values: CDR1 SEHNR, CDR2 FQNEAQ (reference sequence). The V end was cut by 5 bases, the J end by 3 bases, with 7 bases between. The length of the CDR3 is 12 residues. In nucleotides, the CDR3 is TGTGCCAGCAGCGCGGTAGACTATGGCTACACCTTC. Translating gives CASSAVDYGYTF.

The V and J genes are TRBV6-1 and TRBJ2-3; D ambiguous. V lost 3 bases, J lost 2 bases, and 12 bases lay in between. Germline V gives CDR1 MNHNS, CDR2 SASEGT. The CDR3 has 15 residues. In nucleotides, the CDR3 is TGTGCCAGCAGTGATGGTGGATCGTCCACAGATACGCAGTATTTT. It codes for CASSDGGSSTDTQYF.

This chain uses TRBV4-2 with TRBJ2-7; the D is unclear. The V and J ends lost 0 bases and 6 bases respectively, with 12 bases between them. The germline V gene has CDR1 LGHNA and CDR2 YNFKEQ. The CDR3 is 14 residues long. The CDR3 nucleotides are TGTGCCAGCAGCCAAGATTCGAGGTCTCCCGAGCAGTACTTC. Translated, it gives CASSQDSRSPEQYF.

The genes are TRBV4-2 and TRBJ1-3; D uncertain. V gave up 0 bases and J gave up 0 bases, with 9 bases separating them. CDR3 size: 16 residues. CDR1 LGHNA and CDR2 YNFKEQ come from the germline V gene. In nucleotides, the CDR3 is TGTGCCAGCAGCCAAGAAGGGTCTCTCTCTGGAAACACCATATATTTT. Its protein product is CASSQEGSLSGNTIYF.

This clone showed up just once. The chain recombines TRBV24-1 with TRBJ1-2, with D unclear. Germline values: CDR1 KGHDR, CDR2 SFDVKD. CDR3 length equals 12 residues. With 0 bases removed from V and 7 bases from J, the gap between germline ends came to 5 bases. The CDR3 loop is CATSDLRLGYTF. The CDR3 DNA reads as TGTGCCACCAGTGATTTGCGGCTTGGCTACACCTTC.